The 29 T cell receptor beta chains presented below share a single source sample, sequenced in a study of CD8+ T cells in alopecia areata. Reverse transcription of extracted RNA yielded cDNA, which provided the sequencing template. This table comes from immunoSEQ multiplex PCR, and its TCRdb copy is limited to in-frame clones, with some not included. The sample carries roughly 170,000 clones, approximately 56% recorded once. The sequenced sample was CD4+ T cells sorted from blood, obtained at week 0. These receptors came from a human donor with alopecia areata.

The J gene is TRBJ2-6, the V gene TRBV7-9; maybe TRBD1 (6 bases). V dropped 7 bases and J dropped 2 bases, with 18 bases sitting between them. Germline V gene lookup returns CDR1 SEHNR and CDR2 FQNEAQ (reference sequence). CDR3 size: 17 residues. The DNA of the CDR3 is TGTGCCAGCACCACAGGGATAGGTCTAGCTGGGGCCAACGTCCTGACTTTC. As protein: CASTTGIGLAGANVLTF.

J is TRBJ1-5 and V is TRBV4-1, with D hard to call. The germline gives CDR1 MGHRA, CDR2 YSYEKL. Trimming left V 5 bases short and J 5 bases short, with 19 bases between. The CDR3 runs to 16 residues. Here the CDR3 DNA reads TGCGCCAGCAGCGACCCTCGTTCAGGACCGCATCAGCCCCAGCATTTT. This translates into CASSDPRSGPHQPQHF.

The chain combines TRBV29-1 with TRBJ2-3, with D unclear. Germline values: CDR1 SQVTM, CDR2 ANQGSEA. The V gene lost 5 bases and the J gene lost 5 bases, with 14 bases spanning the gap. The length of the CDR3 is 13 residues. CDR3 sequence reads: CSVSGPRRDTQYF. Here the CDR3 DNA reads TGCAGCGTTTCCGGGCCAAGGAGAGATACGCAGTATTTT.

This clone has a handful of counts. The chain uses TRBV30 and TRBJ1-2; unclear D gene. The CDR3 loop spans 12 amino acids. Germline V gene lookup returns CDR1 GTSNPN and CDR2 SVGIG (reference sequence). Trimming left V 4 bases short and J 4 bases short, with 10 bases between. The CDR3 is CAWMSQTYGYTF. The DNA for the CDR3 is TGTGCCTGGATGAGTCAGACCTATGGCTACACCTTC.

This clone has just a few counts. The same CDR3 also results from other DNA sequences found in this sample. J is TRBJ2-7 and V is TRBV29-1; D not certain. The CDR3 contains 12 residues. V was clipped by 1 base and J by 0 bases, with 4 bases between them. Germline CDR1 is SQVTM and CDR2 is ANQGSEA. CDR3 DNA: TGCAGCGTTGAAGGGAGCTCCTACGAGCAGTACTTC. It specifies CSVEGSSYEQYF.

This clone was seen many times. The chain joins TRBV9 to TRBJ2-3; 10 bases line up with TRBD2. The germline V gene has CDR1 SGDLS and CDR2 YYNGEE. Trimming removed 3 bases from V and 5 bases from J; junction bases left unmatched: 9. The CDR3 consists of 16 residues. The CDR3 DNA sequence: TGTGCCAGCAGCGCCGCTGGGACTAGCGACAGAGATACGCAGTATTTT. This encodes CASSAAGTSDRDTQYF. Together with reference TRBV9 and TRBJ2-3, the CDR3 gives the full variable domain: DSGVTQTPKHLITATGQRVTLRCSPRSGDLSVYWYQQSLDQGLQFLIQYYNGEERAKGNILERFSAQQFPDLHSELNLSSLELGDSALYFCASSAAGTSDRDTQYFGPGTRLTVL.

The sample holds a few counts of this clone. The chain couples TRBV5-1 to TRBJ2-1, with a possible D match to TRBD1 (6 bases). Trimming left V 5 bases short and J 0 bases short, with 15 bases between. Germline CDR1 and CDR2: SGHRS and YFSETQ. CDR3 length: 16 amino acids. This CDR3 is CASRVGGPGSYNEQFF. CDR3 coding DNA: TGCGCCAGCAGAGTTGGGGGCCCGGGCTCCTACAATGAGCAGTTCTTC. Drawing the rest from reference TRBV5-1 and TRBJ2-1, the complete variable domain is KAGVTQTPRYLIKTRGQQVTLSCSPISGHRSVSWYQQTPGQGLQFLFEYFSETQRNKGNFPGRFSGRQFSNSRSEMNVSTLELGDSALYLCASRVGGPGSYNEQFFGPGTRLTVL.

The gene calls are TRBV2 and TRBJ1-1, with 7 bases that match TRBD1. V was pared by 5 bases and J by 11 bases, with 8 bases of the junction left unmatched. This CDR3 is 12 amino acids long. The V gene's germline CDR1 is SNHLY and CDR2 FYNNEI. CDR3 DNA sequence: TGTGCCAGCAGTAAACAGGGGAATGGGGCTTTCTTT. Translation: CASSKQGNGAFF.

The chain is built from TRBV5-1 and TRBJ1-4; D is ambiguous. Germline V gene lookup returns CDR1 SGHRS and CDR2 YFSETQ. V was clipped by 4 bases and J by 5 bases, with 12 bases between them. The CDR3 runs 14 residues. CDR3 protein: CASSRNPENEKLFF. The CDR3 DNA reads as TGCGCCAGCAGCCGGAATCCCGAGAATGAAAAACTGTTTTTT.

The genes are TRBV20-1 and TRBJ2-5; D is uncertain. The CDR3 loop spans 11 amino acids. Germline-derived CDR1 and CDR2 are DFQATT and SNEGSKA (reference sequence). V was shortened by 6 bases and J by 11 bases, with 16 bases between the two germline ends. CDR3 nucleotide sequence: TGCAGTGCCGACGACGAGTTGGAGCAGTACTTC. Translated, it gives CSADDELEQYF.

This clone was seen repeatedly, ten times or more. The rearrangement uses TRBV6-1 and TRBJ2-7; D gene ambiguous. This CDR3 is 10 amino acids long. Trimming cost V 7 bases and J 4 bases, with 5 bases left between them. CDR1 and CDR2 (germline): MNHNS, SASEGT. The CDR3 region is CASNNYEQYF. CDR3 DNA: TGTGCCAGCAACAATTACGAGCAGTACTTC.

CDR3 region: CASSQEVVGGPNTGELFF. The CDR3 coding sequence is TGCGCCAGCAGCCAAGAGGTAGTCGGGGGCCCTAACACCGGGGAGCTGTTTTTT. The chain is built from TRBV4-1 and TRBJ2-2; D tentatively fits TRBD1 or TRBD2 (6 bases each). Germline V gene lookup returns CDR1 MGHRA and CDR2 YSYEKL. The V gene lost 0 bases and the J gene lost 2 bases, with 16 bases spanning the gap. The CDR3 has 18 amino acids.

This clone was seen more than once but under ten times. The rearrangement links TRBV2 to TRBJ2-7, with D possibly matching TRBD1 (5 bases). The CDR3 consists of 11 residues. The V and J ends lost 7 bases and 6 bases respectively, with 10 bases between them. Germline CDR1 is SNHLY and CDR2 is FYNNEI. In DNA, the CDR3 is TGTGCCAGCAAGGTGCAGGGCGAGCAGTACTTC. Translation gives CASKVQGEQYF.

This clone was seen only a few times. The V and J genes are TRBV7-9 and TRBJ1-2; D call uncertain. Looked up from germline, CDR1 is SEHNR and CDR2 is FQNEAQ (reference sequence). The ends were cut back, 2 bases at V and 6 bases at J, with 10 bases in the middle. CDR3 size: 13 residues. CDR3 residues: CASSLKSADGYTF. CDR3 nucleotide sequence: TGTGCCAGCAGCTTAAAGAGCGCGGATGGCTACACCTTC.

V is TRBV10-3 and J is TRBJ2-5, with D possibly being TRBD2 (6 bases). Trimming took off 1 base at V and 2 bases at J, with 17 bases between the two ends. CDR1 and CDR2 from the germline V gene are ENHRY and SYGVKD. The CDR3 totals 17 residues. The chain's CDR3 is CAISEFQGIGGQETQYF. The DNA for the CDR3 is TGTGCCATCAGTGAGTTCCAGGGCATCGGGGGTCAAGAGACCCAGTACTTC.

This chain connects TRBV10-2 to TRBJ2-1; TRBD2 matches at 10 bases. V shed 3 bases, J shed 3 bases, and the junction held 8 bases outside the gene matches. CDR3 length: 17 residues. Looked up from germline, CDR1 is WSHSY and CDR2 is SAAADI. The CDR3 nucleotides are TGCGCCAGCAGTGACGAGAGGGGGACTAGCGTCTACAATGAGCAGTTCTTC. It translates to CASSDERGTSVYNEQFF.

The rearrangement links TRBV5-6 to TRBJ2-5; D unresolved. Germline CDR1 is SGHDT and CDR2 is YYEEEE. V was cut by 4 bases and J by 2 bases, with 18 bases left in between. The CDR3 runs to 16 residues. The CDR3 sequence is CASSRPAAMEQETQYF. CDR3 nucleotide sequence: TGTGCCAGCAGCCGACCCGCAGCTATGGAGCAAGAGACCCAGTACTTC. Full variable domain (remainder filled in from reference TRBV5-6 and TRBJ2-5): DAGVTQSPTHLIKTRGQQVTLRCSPKSGHDTVSWYQQALGQGPQFIFQYYEEEERQRGNFPDRFSGHQFPNYSSELNVNALLLGDSALYLCASSRPAAMEQETQYFGPGTRLLVL.

Of note for this clone: The sample carries other DNA sequences with the same CDR3. This chain connects TRBV29-1 to TRBJ2-2; no firm D call. V lost 4 bases and J 2 bases, leaving 2 bases between the germline ends. This CDR3 contains 11 residues. The germline V gene encodes CDR1 SQVTM and CDR2 ANQGSEA. In DNA, the CDR3 is TGCAGCGTTGGTAACACCGGGGAGCTGTTTTTT. Translating gives CSVGNTGELFF.

The chain combines TRBV19 with TRBJ1-2; D uncertain. From germline, CDR1 is LNHDA and CDR2 SQIVND (reference sequence). The CDR3 has 13 amino acids. Trimming stripped 5 bases from V and 0 bases from J, with 7 bases between. This chain's CDR3 is CASSYQSNYGYTF. The CDR3 region has the DNA TGTGCCAGTAGTTACCAGTCTAACTATGGCTACACCTTC.

V gene TRBV15 combines with J gene TRBJ2-3; TRBD2 matches at 11 bases. The CDR3 length is 16 residues. CDR1 and CDR2 (germline): LNHNV, YYDKDF (reference sequence). V shed 8 bases, J shed 4 bases, and the junction held 11 bases outside the gene matches. CDR3 sequence (DNA): TGTGCCACCGGCGCATCTTTAGCGGGGGGGGCAGATACGCAGTATTTT. Translating it yields CATGASLAGGADTQYF.

This clone was observed a few times. The CDR3 DNA follows: TGTGCCAGCAGCTTACCCTCACAGGGGGGTTCACCCCTCCACTTT. It codes for CASSLPSQGGSPLHF. The chain uses TRBV11-2 and TRBJ1-6; the match to TRBD1 covers 8 bases. Germline CDR1 is SGHAT and CDR2 is FQNNGV. The CDR3 has 15 amino acids. The V gene end was trimmed by 2 bases and the J gene end by 9 bases; junction bases not matched to a gene: 6.

V and J are TRBV6-5 and TRBJ2-1, with 7 bases fitting TRBD2. The CDR3 covers 15 residues. CDR1 is MNHEY, CDR2 SVGAGI, per germline. V shed 5 bases, J shed 1 base, and the junction held 5 bases outside the gene matches. CDR3 in DNA: TGTGCCAGCAGTCCCAGGGAGGGGTCCTACAATGAGCAGTTCTTC. Translation: CASSPREGSYNEQFF.

This clone has a single count. The chain carries TRBV30 and TRBJ1-1; no clear D gene. The CDR3 spans 13 residues. Germline V gene data show CDR1 as GTSNPN and CDR2 as SVGIG (reference sequence). Between the trimmed V and J ends, which lost 1 base and 4 bases, there was a span of 10 bases. In DNA form, the CDR3 reads TGTGCCTGGAGTGCCCTGCAGACCACTGAAGCTTTCTTT. This translates into CAWSALQTTEAFF.

This clone was seen more than once but under ten times. The chain employs TRBV5-1 and TRBJ1-6, with D hard to call. Germline loops: CDR1 SGHRS, CDR2 YFSETQ. V lost 1 base and J 2 bases, leaving 7 bases between the germline ends. This CDR3 is 15 amino acids long. Here the CDR3 reads CASSLKGAYNSPLHF. The CDR3 nucleotides read TGCGCCAGCAGCTTGAAGGGCGCCTATAATTCACCCCTCCACTTT. Variable domain in full (rest from reference TRBV5-1 and TRBJ1-6): KAGVTQTPRYLIKTRGQQVTLSCSPISGHRSVSWYQQTPGQGLQFLFEYFSETQRNKGNFPGRFSGRQFSNSRSEMNVSTLELGDSALYLCASSLKGAYNSPLHFGNGTRLTVT.

J is TRBJ2-7 and V is TRBV7-9; weak D call: TRBD1 (6 bases). The CDR3 spans 14 residues. V lost 5 bases, J lost 4 bases, and 15 bases lay in between. Germline CDR1 is SEHNR and CDR2 is FQNEAQ (reference sequence). The CDR3 nucleotides read TGTGCCAGCAGCCCTTCCCCAGGGGATTACGAGCAGTACTTC. Translating gives CASSPSPGDYEQYF.

The chain carries TRBV30 and TRBJ2-3; D might be TRBD2 (7 bases). The CDR3 runs to 15 residues. Trimming took 2 bases from V and 1 from J, leaving 13 bases between them. The V gene's germline CDR1 is GTSNPN and CDR2 SVGIG (reference sequence). The CDR3 is CAWSKRGGRTDTQYF. The CDR3 DNA reads as TGTGCCTGGAGTAAGAGGGGGGGCCGCACAGATACGCAGTATTTT.

The chain joins TRBV29-1 to TRBJ2-7, with D maybe TRBD2 (6 bases). V lost 5 bases to trimming and J lost 5 bases, with 16 bases between them. The CDR3 has 13 residues. The V gene's germline CDR1 is SQVTM and CDR2 ANQGSEA. CDR3 residues: CSVLEPGRHEQYF. DNA for the CDR3: TGCAGCGTTCTGGAGCCAGGGAGGCACGAGCAGTACTTC.

The rearrangement uses TRBV29-1 and TRBJ2-7; D assignment may be TRBD1 or TRBD2 (5 bases each). The V end was cut by 5 bases, the J end by 0 bases, with 11 bases between. The CDR3 is 13 residues long. Germline loops: CDR1 SQVTM, CDR2 ANQGSEA. CDR3 region: CSVKGRASYEQYF. In DNA, the CDR3 is TGCAGCGTTAAGGGACGGGCCTCCTACGAGCAGTACTTC.

This clone was seen at least ten times. The CDR3, as DNA: TGCGCCAGCCGCGCAATTAGGACGGGGAACTATGGCTACACCTTC. The encoded protein is CASRAIRTGNYGYTF. This rearrangement joins TRBV10-2 to TRBJ1-2; D not resolved. This CDR3 is built from 15 residues. V was cut by 8 bases and J by 2 bases, with 18 bases left in between. Per the germline V gene, CDR1 is WSHSY and CDR2 is SAAADI.